This TCR beta chain was documented in a study of blood T cells in healthy people across ages. The CDR3 covers 15 residues. Germline V gives CDR1 MNHEY, CDR2 SVGEGT. Alongside a J-beta primer mix, a sample-barcoded 5' primer served in a second PCR lasting about 7 to 12 cycles. TCRdb re-called the 5' RACE reads with MiXCR, one entry per CDR3 protein. The data contain approximately 1,000,000 distinct CDR3 sequences, 35% to 40% of them singletons. With regard to this clonotype: The junction differs from germline at one of its ends, possibly a read error.

The TCR comes from a man aged 18-30 years in good health. V and J are TRBV6-2 or TRBV6-3 and TRBJ2-1; tentative D call: TRBD2 (6 bases). Sample: blood. The CDR3 DNA follows: TGTGCCAGCAGTCCTTCGGGACTTAAGTACAATGAGCCGTTCTTC. It encodes CASSPSGLKYNEPFF.